This T cell receptor (beta chain) was documented in a study of blood T cells in healthy people across ages. Alongside a J-beta primer mix, a sample-barcoded 5' primer served in a second PCR lasting about 7 to 11 cycles. One entry per CDR3 protein, called by TCRdb with MiXCR from the 5' RACE reads. Of some 920,000 distinct CDR3 sequences detected, about 53% appear once; the ten largest clones hold around a fifth. Germline V gene sequence: CDR1 MNHNY, CDR2 SVGAGI (reference sequence). There are 13 residues in the CDR3. The material sequenced was blood. The rearrangement links TRBV6-6 to TRBJ2-4; D gene unclear. The tail of the sequence fits TRBJ2-7 better, so the J call may be wrong. This clonotype was sampled from a woman aged 60-70 years in good health. Written as DNA, the CDR3 is TGTGCCAGCAGTGATGACCTTAGGTACGAGCAGTACTTC. It codes for CASSDDLRYEQYF.